This is a list of T cell receptor beta chains from one sample in a study of response to subunit inactivated influenza vaccine. TCRdb re-called the RT-PCR reads through MiXCR, storing one row per CDR3 protein. The sample includes 550,000 to 800,000 distinct CDR3 sequences, 15% to 19% seen only once; the top ten take roughly 12%. Source: PBMCs from blood, taken roughly 13 days after vaccination. These receptors were collected from a man aged 50-60 years who received an inactivated influenza vaccine. Each CDR3 is given with its conserved first and last residue. D genes are given only for firm matches. The size field is filled for only some rows; it gives once, few, many or a size class.

j_call v_call clone_size d_call cdr3_nt cdr3_aa
TRBJ1-1 TRBV5-1 few NA TGCGCCAGCAGCAAGGACACCTTTAACACTGAAGCTTTCTTT CASSKDTFNTEAFF
TRBJ1-1 TRBV20-1 NA TRBD1 TGCAGTGCTAGAGGACAGGGCCCATTAAACACTGAAGCTTTCTTT CSARGQGPLNTEAFF
TRBJ2-1 TRBV6-5 NA TRBD2 TGTGCCAGCAGTTACGGGACTAGGGGGAGAAATGAGCAGTTCTTC CASSYGTRGRNEQFF
TRBJ1-5 TRBV15 NA TRBD1 TGTGCCACCAGCAGAGAAGGGGGCCGGCAGCCCCAGCATTTT CATSREGGRQPQHF
TRBJ2-4 TRBV12-3/TRBV12-4 few TRBD2 TGTGCCAGCAGGGGAGCGGGGTCCGCGACGGCCAAAAACATTCAGTACTTC CASRGAGSATAKNIQYF
TRBJ2-1 TRBV4-1 NA NA TGCGCCAGCAGCCACCGACAGAACTCCTACAATGAGCAGTTCTTC CASSHRQNSYNEQFF
TRBJ2-3 TRBV28 many TRBD1 TGTGCCAGCAGTTTGGCGGGACAGGGGCCTAGCACAGATACGCAGTATTTT CASSLAGQGPSTDTQYF
TRBJ1-1 TRBV6-2/TRBV6-3 NA TRBD1 TGTGCCAGCAGTTATTCCGCAGGGGGATTGGGCACTGAAGCTTTCTTT CASSYSAGGLGTEAFF
TRBJ2-7 TRBV7-9 NA TRBD1 TGTGCCAGCAACGGCGGGACAGGGGAATACGAGCAGTACTTC CASNGGTGEYEQYF
TRBJ2-5 TRBV24-1 many NA TGTGCCACCAGTGATCCCGCAGGGAAGACCCAGTACTTC CATSDPAGKTQYF
TRBJ2-7 TRBV6-5 NA TRBD2 TGTGCCAGCAGTTACTCGATTTCGGCTAGCGGGACCTACGAGCAGTACTTC CASSYSISASGTYEQYF
TRBJ2-7 TRBV10-3 NA NA TGTGCCATCAGTGATCTCGGTGGTGACGAGCAGTACTTC CAISDLGGDEQYF
TRBJ2-1 TRBV6-2/TRBV6-3 few NA TGTGCCAGCAGTCCTAGGCTCGCCTACAATGAGCAGTTCTTC CASSPRLAYNEQFF
TRBJ2-7 TRBV6-1 few NA TGTGCCAGCAGCGGGTACGCCGGATACGAGCAGTACTTC CASSGYAGYEQYF
TRBJ2-1 TRBV12-5 few NA TGTGCTAGTGCCCCCGGTTTAGGCCCTAACTCCTACAATGAGCAGTTCTTC CASAPGLGPNSYNEQFF
TRBJ2-1 TRBV5-1 NA NA TGCGCCAGCAGCTTGGATCAGGAAACTGAGCAGTTCTTC CASSLDQETEQFF
TRBJ2-3 TRBV4-3 few NA TGCGCCAGCAGCCGTTTCCTAGGTAGCGGCACAGATACGCAGTATTTT CASSRFLGSGTDTQYF
TRBJ2-7 TRBV10-3 few NA TGTGCCATCAGTGAGGGAGGGTACTACGAGCAGTACTTC CAISEGGYYEQYF